This note documents a single T cell receptor (beta chain) sequence. Its specificity is unknown. This entry belongs to a study of shared clonotypes between healthy human individuals. Findings and limits, study-wide: The study found about 4.6% of naive CD4 clonotypes shared across a handful of donors.

Unmatched junction bases numbered 5, after V lost 6 bases and J lost 6 bases. The CDR3 is 15 residues long. The germline V gene encodes CDR1 MNHEY and CDR2 SMNVEV (reference sequence). There were only Caucasian adults among the donors, and all lived in Nashville, Tennessee. TCRdb's copy holds only in-frame clones and misses some; the assay was immunoSEQ multiplex PCR. This table holds around 2,000,000 clones, 95% found once. Sequences were obtained from naive CD4+ T cells sorted from blood. Indicated subset: CD45RA+ positively selected. The chain carries TRBV27 and TRBJ2-2; 12 bases are shared with TRBD2. The TCR comes from a man aged 18 to 29 in good health. The CDR3 is CASRGLAGSAGELFF. The CDR3 DNA sequence: TGTGCCAGCAGAGGACTAGCGGGGTCGGCCGGGGAGCTGTTTTTT.